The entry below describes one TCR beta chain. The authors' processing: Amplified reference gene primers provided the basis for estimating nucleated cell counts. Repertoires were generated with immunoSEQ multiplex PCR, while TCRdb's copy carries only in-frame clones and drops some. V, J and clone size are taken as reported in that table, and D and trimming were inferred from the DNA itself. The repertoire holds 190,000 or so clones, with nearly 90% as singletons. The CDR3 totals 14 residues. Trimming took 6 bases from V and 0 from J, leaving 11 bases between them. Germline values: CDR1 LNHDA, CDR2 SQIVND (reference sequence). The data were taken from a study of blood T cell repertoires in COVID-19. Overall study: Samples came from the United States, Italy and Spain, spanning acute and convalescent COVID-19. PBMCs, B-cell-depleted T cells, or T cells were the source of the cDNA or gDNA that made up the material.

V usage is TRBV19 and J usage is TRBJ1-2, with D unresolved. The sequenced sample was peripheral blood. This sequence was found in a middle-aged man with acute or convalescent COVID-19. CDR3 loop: CASSRHGSNYGYTF. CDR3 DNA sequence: TGTGCCAGTAGCCGACATGGTTCTAACTATGGCTACACCTTC.